These 27 T cell receptor beta chains originate from one sample sequenced in a study of T cell responses to AZD1222 COVID-19 vaccine. Profiled with immunoSEQ multiplex PCR; TCRdb holds only in-frame clones, not every one. The top ten hold roughly 10% of the sample, which has under 60,000 clones, roughly four fifths seen once. Specimen: peripheral blood, collected on day 0 of AZD1222 vaccination. The receptors stem from an adult in good health.

The sample holds one count of this clone. V is TRBV6-5 and J is TRBJ2-1, with 7 bases matching TRBD2. The CDR3 is made up of 13 amino acids. Germline values: CDR1 MNHEY, CDR2 SVGAGI. V gave up 2 bases and J gave up 7 bases; unmatched junction bases: 2. The CDR3 nucleotides are TGTGCCAGCAGTTACCGGGAGGCGAATGAGCAGTTCTTC. The encoded protein is CASSYREANEQFF.

This clone was recorded only once. The same CDR3 arises from other DNA sequences in this sample as well. The chain couples TRBV27 to TRBJ1-5; D is uncertain. From germline, CDR1 is MNHEY and CDR2 SMNVEV (reference sequence). The CDR3 sequence is 14 residues long. Trimming removed 2 bases at V and 0 bases at J, with 5 bases between. In DNA, the CDR3 is TGTGCCAGCAGTTTAGGAGGTAGCAATCAGCCCCAGCATTTT. Encoded protein: CASSLGGSNQPQHF.

The chain carries TRBV10-3 and TRBJ2-7, with unresolved D. Germline CDR1 is ENHRY and CDR2 is SYGVKD. The CDR3 has 16 amino acids. Trimming stripped 0 bases from V and 1 base from J, with 13 bases between. The CDR3: CAISESFPEPSYEQYF. CDR3 in DNA: TGTGCCATCAGTGAGTCGTTTCCCGAACCATCCTACGAGCAGTACTTC.

The gene calls are TRBV18 and TRBJ1-2; TRBD1 aligns across 8 bases. CDR1 KGHSH and CDR2 LQKENI come from the germline V gene. Trimming took 5 bases from V and 1 from J; bases not matched to a gene: 9. CDR3 length: 16 residues. CDR3 in amino acids: CASSETGGPFNYGYTF. The CDR3 coding sequence is TGTGCCAGCTCAGAAACAGGGGGACCCTTTAACTATGGCTACACCTTC.

This chain connects TRBV5-8 to TRBJ1-5; TRBD1 matches 10 bases. V gave up 2 bases and J gave up 5 bases; unmatched junction bases: 1. CDR1 and CDR2 (germline): SGHTS, YDEGEE. This CDR3 is 14 amino acids long. The CDR3 is CASSLDRGHQPQHF. CDR3 in DNA: TGTGCCAGCAGCTTAGACAGGGGGCATCAGCCCCAGCATTTT.

The chain carries TRBV11-2 and TRBJ1-4; TRBD1 might be the D (5 bases). The CDR3 spans 13 residues. Trimming removed 2 bases from V and 6 bases from J, with 7 bases in between. The germline V gene has CDR1 SGHAT and CDR2 FQNNGV. The CDR3 spells CASSLWGDEKLFF. CDR3 bases: TGTGCCAGCAGCTTATGGGGGGATGAAAAACTGTTTTTT.

The chain joins TRBV5-6 to TRBJ2-5; either TRBD1 or TRBD2 may fit D (5 bases each). This CDR3 is 12 amino acids long. Germline V lookup: CDR1 SGHDT, CDR2 YYEEEE. With 4 bases removed from V and 3 bases from J, the gap between germline ends came to 7 bases. The CDR3 spells CASSQGEETQYF. For the CDR3, the DNA is TGTGCCAGCAGCCAGGGAGAAGAGACCCAGTACTTC.

The chain is built from TRBV23-1 and TRBJ2-3, with 10 bases lining up with TRBD1. TRBV23-1 is an open reading frame whose function is uncertain. V trimming: 8 bases; J trimming: 8 bases; junction bases outside the gene matches: 10. The CDR3 is 14 amino acids. DNA for the CDR3: TGCGCCAGCGAGGGACAGGGGAGGATAGGTACGCAGTATTTT. This codes for CASEGQGRIGTQYF.

The CDR3 is CAIGGGNEQFF. CDR3 coding DNA: TGTGCCATCGGCGGGGGGAATGAGCAGTTCTTC. The rearrangement joins TRBV10-3 to TRBJ2-1, with 8 positions matching TRBD2. This CDR3 contains 11 residues. J was trimmed by 7 bases and V by 8 bases; bases with no gene match: 1. CDR1 is ENHRY, CDR2 SYGVKD, per germline.

This clone was found once. J is TRBJ1-4 and V is TRBV4-2; D unclear. Trimming took off 0 bases at V and 6 bases at J, with 11 bases between the two ends. CDR1 and CDR2 (germline): LGHNA, YNFKEQ. The CDR3 spans 15 residues. The CDR3 region has the DNA TGTGCCAGCAGCCAAGAGGATCGGAAACATGAAAAACTGTTTTTT. Its translation is CASSQEDRKHEKLFF.

V gene TRBV2 combines with J gene TRBJ2-1; the match to TRBD2 covers 10 bases. Germline V gene sequence: CDR1 SNHLY, CDR2 FYNNEI. The CDR3 consists of 14 residues. The V segment lost 7 bases and the J segment 8 bases; nucleotides outside the gene matches: 8. DNA for the CDR3: TGTGCCAGCATAGCCCTAGCGGGAGTGGATGAGCAGTTCTTC. This gives the protein CASIALAGVDEQFF. The variable domain in full, completed from reference TRBV2 and TRBJ2-1, reads EPEVTQTPSHQVTQMGQEVILRCVPISNHLYFYWYRQILGQKVEFLVSFYNNEISEKSEIFDDQFSVERPDGSNFTLKIRSTKLEDSAMYFCASIALAGVDEQFFGPGTRLTVL.

The CDR3 spells CASAARQGSYEQYF. The CDR3 DNA is TGTGCCAGCGCTGCTCGACAGGGCTCCTACGAGCAGTACTTC. V and J are TRBV6-5 and TRBJ2-7; 7 nucleotides match TRBD1. Per germline, CDR1 MNHEY and CDR2 SVGAGI. The CDR3 spans 14 residues. Unmatched junction bases numbered 7, after V lost 8 bases and J lost 0 bases.

The V gene is TRBV6-6, the J gene TRBJ1-4; 7 bases align to TRBD1. Germline V CDR1 and CDR2: MNHNY, SVGAGI (reference sequence). CDR3 length: 15 residues. Germline trimming cut 0 bases from V and 5 bases from J; bases unmatched to any gene: 3. The CDR3 nucleotides are TGTGCCAGCAGTTACTCCGGGACAGCAAATGAAAAACTGTTTTTT. Translation: CASSYSGTANEKLFF.

V gene TRBV15 combines with J gene TRBJ2-5; D perhaps matches TRBD2 (6 bases). This CDR3 comprises 14 residues. Germline V gene sequence: CDR1 LNHNV, CDR2 YYDKDF (reference sequence). Trimming pared 6 bases from V and 0 bases from J, leaving 11 bases between. The DNA for the CDR3 is TGTGCCACCAGGCCCGGCGGGGACCAAGAGACCCAGTACTTC. Amino acids: CATRPGGDQETQYF.

The count of this clone is one. V usage is TRBV5-1 and J usage is TRBJ2-5, with unresolved D. The germline CDR1 and CDR2 sequences are SGHRS and YFSETQ. This CDR3 has 14 residues. V was shortened by 3 bases and J by 4 bases, with 13 bases between the two germline ends. CDR3 region: CASSSNLGGETQYF. CDR3 coding DNA: TGCGCCAGCAGCTCCAATTTGGGTGGAGAGACCCAGTACTTC.

This clone was recorded only once. The rearrangement links TRBV5-1 to TRBJ1-1; no definite D call. The CDR3 is 13 residues long. The germline CDR1 and CDR2 sequences are SGHRS and YFSETQ. The ends were cut back, 0 bases at V and 6 bases at J, with 9 bases in the middle. The DNA for the CDR3 is TGCGCCAGCAGCTTGGCTGGTATACCTGAAGCTTTCTTT. Translating it yields CASSLAGIPEAFF.

This chain links TRBV19 with TRBJ1-1; weak D call: TRBD1 (6 bases). Germline lookup yields CDR1 LNHDA and CDR2 SQIVND (reference sequence). This CDR3 has 15 amino acids. The germline V and J ends were trimmed by 7 bases and 6 bases, with 21 bases remaining between them. This CDR3 is CASTPWGQARSEAFF. The CDR3 DNA is TGTGCCAGTACCCCATGGGGACAAGCTCGATCTGAAGCTTTCTTT.

J is TRBJ1-5 and V is TRBV5-5; possibly TRBD1 for D (6 bases). Per the germline V gene, CDR1 is SGHKS and CDR2 is YYEKEE (reference sequence). Deletions cut 4 bases from V and 0 bases from J, with 8 bases between. The CDR3 totals 14 residues. This chain's CDR3 is CASSLQGSNQPQHF. The CDR3 DNA sequence: TGTGCCAGCAGCCTACAGGGTAGCAATCAGCCCCAGCATTTT.

The chain has TRBV11-2 and TRBJ2-1; the match to TRBD1 covers 7 bases. The J segment lost 9 bases and the V segment lost 0 bases, leaving 5 bases of the junction unmatched. The CDR3 covers 14 residues. The germline V gene has CDR1 SGHAT and CDR2 FQNNGV. In nucleotides, the CDR3 is TGTGCCAGCAGCTTAGAAAGGGGGCTGGGTGAGCAGTTCTTC. Its protein product is CASSLERGLGEQFF.

This clone was seen more than once but under ten times. The J gene is TRBJ2-4, the V gene TRBV18, with 15 bases matching TRBD2. Germline CDR1 is KGHSH and CDR2 is LQKENI. The CDR3 spans 18 residues. V dropped 5 bases and J dropped 6; count of bases not matched to a gene: 11. The CDR3 bases are TGTGCCAGCTCATCGGGACTAGCGGGGGGCCGGATTTTAAACATTCAGTACTTC. The encoded protein is CASSSGLAGGRILNIQYF.

Here the CDR3 reads CASSLGLAGVNTGELFF. The CDR3 coding sequence is TGTGCCAGCAGCCTGGGACTAGCGGGAGTTAACACCGGGGAGCTGTTTTTT. This chain links TRBV5-4 with TRBJ2-2, with 14 bases matching TRBD2. Germline-derived CDR1 and CDR2 are SGHNT and YYREEE (reference sequence). The ends lost 4 bases at V and 2 bases at J; junction bases unmatched: 4. The CDR3 is made up of 17 amino acids.

The chain joins TRBV19 to TRBJ2-1, with D possibly being TRBD1 (5 bases). Trimming took off 6 bases at V and 10 bases at J, with 10 bases between the two ends. The length of the CDR3 is 11 residues. Germline-derived CDR1 and CDR2 are LNHDA and SQIVND (reference sequence). The CDR3 region is CASSQGPEQFF. CDR3 DNA: TGTGCCAGTAGCCAGGGTCCCGAGCAGTTCTTC.

This chain links TRBV19 with TRBJ2-1; TRBD1 matches 7 bases. The CDR3 has 13 amino acids. CDR1 and CDR2 from the germline V gene are LNHDA and SQIVND (reference sequence). Trimming cost V 3 bases and J 12 bases; bases outside gene matches: 8. The CDR3 region has the DNA TGTGCCAGTAGTATCAAGATCTGGGACAGGCAGTTCTTC. This gives the protein CASSIKIWDRQFF.

This clone occurred once. This chain uses TRBV7-5 with TRBJ2-7; the table's D call, TRBD2, has no DNA check behind it. TRBV7-5 represents a pseudogene. CDR3 length equals 8 residues. CDR3 nucleotide sequence: TGTGTCCTCTCGGTGCAGTACTTC. Encoded protein: CVLSVQYF.

This clone has only one observation. The genes are TRBV19 and TRBJ1-5; D ambiguous. V lost 3 bases, J lost 5 bases, and 17 bases lay in between. Looked up from germline, CDR1 is LNHDA and CDR2 is SQIVND (reference sequence). The CDR3 extends over 16 amino acids. In DNA form, the CDR3 reads TGTGCCAGTAGTATTCGTGGACCCCCGGCCGATCAGCCCCAGCATTTT. It translates to CASSIRGPPADQPQHF.

This sequence joins TRBV28 and TRBJ2-7, with 9 bases identical to TRBD1. CDR1 is MDHEN, CDR2 SYDVKM, per germline. The ends lost 6 bases at V and 0 bases at J; junction bases unmatched: 6. This CDR3 comprises 15 residues. The DNA of the CDR3 is TGTGCCAGCAGCCCACAGGGGGCGCCCTCCTACGAGCAGTACTTC. Protein sequence: CASSPQGAPSYEQYF. The full variable domain, rest sourced from reference TRBV28 and TRBJ2-7, is DVKVTQSSRYLVKRTGEKVFLECVQDMDHENMFWYRQDPGLGLRLIYFSYDVKMKEKGDIPEGYSVSREKKERFSLILESASTNQTSMYLCASSPQGAPSYEQYFGPGTRLTVT.

The chain combines TRBV30 with TRBJ1-1; possible D gene TRBD1, 6 bases. Germline V CDR1 and CDR2: GTSNPN, SVGIG (reference sequence). Trimming cost V 6 bases and J 2 bases, with 16 bases left between them. CDR3 length: 14 amino acids. For the CDR3, the DNA is TGTGCCTGTTCCAGGGGACCCATCAACACTGAAGCTTTCTTT. As protein: CACSRGPINTEAFF.